This entry lists 9 T cell receptor beta chains sequenced from one sample in a study of identical twins. In TCRdb, the 5' RACE reads were re-called with MiXCR into one record per CDR3 protein. The sample includes a few hundred thousand distinct CDR3 sequences, more than 9% of them seen just once. The same data also contributed to another study, on yellow fever vaccine responses in identical twins.

Sequenced input: PBMCs. Receptors originate from a young woman in good health.

In its sample, this clonotype was seen a few times. V and J are TRBV20-1 and TRBJ2-5; D unresolved. This CDR3 has 11 residues. The germline gives CDR1 DFQATT, CDR2 SNEGSKA (reference sequence). V lost 6 bases and J 0 bases, leaving 5 bases between the germline ends. This CDR3 is CSAEYQETQYF. The CDR3 nucleotides read TGCAGTGCCGAGTACCAAGAGACCCAGTACTTC.

This clonotype was observed at least ten times. The chain joins TRBV6-2 or TRBV6-3 to TRBJ2-7; 7 bases agree with TRBD2. J was trimmed by 2 bases and V by 5 bases; bases with no gene match: 12. This CDR3 is 16 amino acids long. Germline-derived CDR1 and CDR2 are MNHEY and SVGEGT. CDR3 nucleotides: TGTGCCAGCAGTCGGAGGCGGGAGTGGAGAACCTACGAGCAGTACTTC. It codes for CASSRRREWRTYEQYF.

This clonotype was seen more than once but under ten times. J is TRBJ2-3 and V is TRBV6-1; perhaps TRBD2 as D (5 bases). The ends were cut back, 8 bases at V and 1 base at J, with 16 bases in the middle. This CDR3 is built from 15 residues. Looked up from germline, CDR1 is MNHNS and CDR2 is SASEGT. Here the CDR3 DNA reads TGTGCCAGCCGCGACTCTAGCTGGGGCACAGATACGCAGTATTTT. It specifies CASRDSSWGTDTQYF.

This chain uses TRBV11-1 with TRBJ2-7, with 9 nucleotides matching TRBD1. CDR1 SGHAT and CDR2 FQDESV come from the germline V gene (reference sequence). The ends lost 4 bases at V and 7 bases at J; junction bases unmatched: 8. CDR3 size: 14 residues. DNA of the CDR3: TGTGCCAGCAGCTCGGGGACAGGGTCGGGTGAGCAGTACTTC. Translating gives CASSSGTGSGEQYF.

The chain is built from TRBV24-1 and TRBJ1-2; 7 nucleotides line up with TRBD1. Germline CDR1 reads KGHDR; CDR2 reads SFDVKD. The CDR3 sequence is 13 residues long. V dropped 5 bases and J dropped 3; count of bases not matched to a gene: 2. CDR3 amino acids: CATSVQGDYGYTF. For the CDR3, the DNA is TGTGCCACCAGTGTCCAGGGGGACTATGGCTACACCTTC.

This clonotype showed up many times. This chain connects TRBV5-1 to TRBJ2-1, with 10 bases identical to TRBD2. This CDR3 has 14 residues. The J segment lost 6 bases and the V segment lost 4 bases, leaving 4 bases of the junction unmatched. The germline gives CDR1 SGHRS, CDR2 YFSETQ. The CDR3: CASSTGTSVNEQFF. CDR3 sequence (DNA): TGCGCCAGCAGCACCGGGACTAGCGTCAATGAGCAGTTCTTC.

The V gene is TRBV20-1, the J gene TRBJ2-3, with D unclear. Trimming took 0 bases from V and 1 from J, leaving 8 bases between them. In germline, CDR1 is DFQATT, CDR2 SNEGSKA (reference sequence). The CDR3 sequence is 14 residues long. CDR3 in DNA: TGCAGTGCTAGAGAAATCCCCGGCACAGATACGCAGTATTTT. Its translation: CSAREIPGTDTQYF.

This sequence joins TRBV13 and TRBJ2-1, with 7 bases identical to TRBD1. Germline V gives CDR1 PRHDT, CDR2 FYEKMQ (reference sequence). The CDR3 extends over 16 amino acids. The trim removed 4 bases at V and 0 bases at J, leaving 6 bases unmatched. CDR3 bases: TGTGCCAGCAGCTCTCCGACAGGGAGCTCCTACAATGAGCAGTTCTTC. As protein: CASSSPTGSSYNEQFF.

This clonotype was picked up a small number of times. This sequence joins TRBV4-3 and TRBJ1-5, with 8 bases fitting TRBD1. The CDR3 has 17 residues. From germline, CDR1 is LGHNA and CDR2 YSLEER. The V segment lost 8 bases and the J segment 2 bases; nucleotides outside the gene matches: 14. CDR3 nucleotide sequence: TGCGCCAGCCCCTCCGACAGGGGCTGTTGCTGCAATCAGCCCCAGCATTTT. It specifies CASPSDRGCCCNQPQHF.